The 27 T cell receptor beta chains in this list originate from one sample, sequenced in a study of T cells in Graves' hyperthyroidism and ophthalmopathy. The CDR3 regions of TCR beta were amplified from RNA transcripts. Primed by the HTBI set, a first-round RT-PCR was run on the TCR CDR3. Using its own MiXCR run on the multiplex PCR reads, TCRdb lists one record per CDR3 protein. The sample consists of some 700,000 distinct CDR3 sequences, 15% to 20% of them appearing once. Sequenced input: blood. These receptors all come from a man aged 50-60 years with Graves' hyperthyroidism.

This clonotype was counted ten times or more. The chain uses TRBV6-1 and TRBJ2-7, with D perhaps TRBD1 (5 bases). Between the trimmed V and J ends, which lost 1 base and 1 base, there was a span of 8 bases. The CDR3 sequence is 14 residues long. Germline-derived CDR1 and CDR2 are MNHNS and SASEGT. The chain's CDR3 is CASSEGTSSYEQYF. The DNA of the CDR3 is TGTGCCAGCAGTGAAGGGACATCTTCCTACGAGCAGTACTTC.

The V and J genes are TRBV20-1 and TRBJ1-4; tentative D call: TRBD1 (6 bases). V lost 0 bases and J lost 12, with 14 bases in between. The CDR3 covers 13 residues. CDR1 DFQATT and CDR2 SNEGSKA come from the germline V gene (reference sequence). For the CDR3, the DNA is TGCAGTGCTAGAGAGGGGGGGCGAGTGGAACTGTTTTTT. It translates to CSAREGGRVELFF.

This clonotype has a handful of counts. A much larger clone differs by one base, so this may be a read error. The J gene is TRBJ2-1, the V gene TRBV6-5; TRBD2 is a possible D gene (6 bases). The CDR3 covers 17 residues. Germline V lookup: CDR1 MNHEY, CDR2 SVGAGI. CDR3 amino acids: CASSYSPGSSSHNEQFF. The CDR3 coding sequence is TGTGCCAGCAGTTACTCGCCCGGGAGTAGCTCCCACAATGAGCAGTTCTTC.

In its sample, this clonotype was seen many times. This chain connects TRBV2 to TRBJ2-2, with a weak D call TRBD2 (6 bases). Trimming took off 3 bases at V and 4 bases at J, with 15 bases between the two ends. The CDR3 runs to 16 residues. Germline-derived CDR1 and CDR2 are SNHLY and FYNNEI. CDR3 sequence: CASSESRRGGTGELFF. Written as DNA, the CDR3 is TGTGCCAGCAGTGAGTCCCGCCGGGGAGGCACCGGGGAGCTGTTTTTT.

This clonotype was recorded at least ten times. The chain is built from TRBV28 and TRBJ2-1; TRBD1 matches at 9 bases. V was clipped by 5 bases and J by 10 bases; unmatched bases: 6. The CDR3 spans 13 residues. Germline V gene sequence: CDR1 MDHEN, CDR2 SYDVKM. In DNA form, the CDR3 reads TGTGCCAGCAGTGGTAACAGGGGGCTCGAGCAGTTCTTC. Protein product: CASSGNRGLEQFF.

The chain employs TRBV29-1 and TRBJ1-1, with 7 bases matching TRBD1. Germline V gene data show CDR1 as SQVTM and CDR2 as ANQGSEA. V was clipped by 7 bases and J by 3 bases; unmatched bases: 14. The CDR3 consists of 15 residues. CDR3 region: CSGNGQAGEDTEAFF. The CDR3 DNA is TGCAGCGGCAATGGACAGGCGGGGGAGGACACTGAAGCTTTCTTT.

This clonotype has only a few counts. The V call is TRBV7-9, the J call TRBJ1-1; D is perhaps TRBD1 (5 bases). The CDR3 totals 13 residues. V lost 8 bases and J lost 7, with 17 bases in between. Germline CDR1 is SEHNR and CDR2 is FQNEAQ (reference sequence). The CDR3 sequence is CASGSRKDIEAFF. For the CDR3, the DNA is TGTGCCAGCGGCTCCCGGAAGGACATTGAAGCTTTCTTT.

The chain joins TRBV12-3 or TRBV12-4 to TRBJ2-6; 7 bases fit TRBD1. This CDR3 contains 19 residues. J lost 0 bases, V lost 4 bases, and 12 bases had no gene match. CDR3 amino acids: CASSSPGTVFSSGANVLTF. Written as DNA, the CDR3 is TGTGCCAGCAGTTCCCCCGGGACAGTTTTTAGCTCTGGGGCCAACGTCCTGACTTTC.

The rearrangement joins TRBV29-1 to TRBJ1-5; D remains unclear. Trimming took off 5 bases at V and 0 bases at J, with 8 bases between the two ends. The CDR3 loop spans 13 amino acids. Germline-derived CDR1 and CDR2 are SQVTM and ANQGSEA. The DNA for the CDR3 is TGCAGCGTTATAGAGGATAGCAATCAGCCCCAGCATTTT. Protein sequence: CSVIEDSNQPQHF.

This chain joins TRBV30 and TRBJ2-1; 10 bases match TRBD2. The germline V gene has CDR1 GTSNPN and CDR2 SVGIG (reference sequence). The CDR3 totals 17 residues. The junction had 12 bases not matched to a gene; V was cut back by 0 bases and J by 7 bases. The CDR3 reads CAWSVMGSGRPWNEQFF. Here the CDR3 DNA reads TGTGCCTGGAGTGTAATGGGTAGCGGGAGGCCGTGGAATGAGCAGTTCTTC.

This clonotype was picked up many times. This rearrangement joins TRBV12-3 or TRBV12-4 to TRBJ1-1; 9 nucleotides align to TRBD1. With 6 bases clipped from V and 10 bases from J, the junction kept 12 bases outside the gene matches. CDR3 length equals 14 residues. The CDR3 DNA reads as TGTGCCAGCAGCCCGGACAGGGGCACTCGCGGAGCTTTCTTT. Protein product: CASSPDRGTRGAFF.

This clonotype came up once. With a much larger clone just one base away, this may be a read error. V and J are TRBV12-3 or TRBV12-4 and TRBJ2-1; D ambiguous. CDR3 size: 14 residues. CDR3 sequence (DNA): TGTGCCAGCGGTTTAGCATTACCCTACAATGAGCAGTTCTTC. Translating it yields CASGLALPYNEQFF.

The CDR3: CAWSAWRGGGTEAFF. The CDR3 DNA is TGTGCCTGGAGTGCGTGGCGCGGGGGGGGCACTGAAGCTTTCTTT. The J gene is TRBJ1-1, the V gene TRBV30; D might be TRBD1 (5 bases). Germline loops: CDR1 GTSNPN, CDR2 SVGIG (reference sequence). The length of the CDR3 is 15 residues. V shed 1 base and J shed 4 bases, with 16 bases lying between them.

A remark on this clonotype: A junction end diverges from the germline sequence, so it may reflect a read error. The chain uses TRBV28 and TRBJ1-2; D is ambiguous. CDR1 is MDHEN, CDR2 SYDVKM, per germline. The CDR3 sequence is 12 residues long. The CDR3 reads CASSLLDYGYIF. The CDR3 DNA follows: TGTGCCAGCAGTTTGCTGGACTATGGCTACATCTTC.

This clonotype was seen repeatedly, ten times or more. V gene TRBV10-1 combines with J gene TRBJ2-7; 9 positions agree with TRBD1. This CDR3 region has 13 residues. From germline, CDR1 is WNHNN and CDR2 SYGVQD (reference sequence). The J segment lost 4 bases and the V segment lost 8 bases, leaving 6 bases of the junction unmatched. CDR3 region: CASHGTGSYEQYF. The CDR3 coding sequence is TGCGCCAGCCACGGGACAGGGTCGTACGAGCAGTACTTC.

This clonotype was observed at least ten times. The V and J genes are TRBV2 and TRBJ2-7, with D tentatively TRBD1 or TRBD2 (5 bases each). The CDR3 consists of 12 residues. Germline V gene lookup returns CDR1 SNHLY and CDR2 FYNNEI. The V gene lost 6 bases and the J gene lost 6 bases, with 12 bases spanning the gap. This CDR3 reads CASSRGVREQYF. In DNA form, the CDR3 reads TGTGCCAGCAGCAGAGGGGTGCGCGAGCAGTACTTC.

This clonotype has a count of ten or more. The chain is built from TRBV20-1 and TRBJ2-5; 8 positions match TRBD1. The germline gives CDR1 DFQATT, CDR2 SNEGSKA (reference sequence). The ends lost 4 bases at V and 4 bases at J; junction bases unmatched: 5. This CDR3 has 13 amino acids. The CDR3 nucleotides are TGCAGTGCTAAGACAGGGGCTATAGAGACCCAGTACTTC. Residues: CSAKTGAIETQYF.

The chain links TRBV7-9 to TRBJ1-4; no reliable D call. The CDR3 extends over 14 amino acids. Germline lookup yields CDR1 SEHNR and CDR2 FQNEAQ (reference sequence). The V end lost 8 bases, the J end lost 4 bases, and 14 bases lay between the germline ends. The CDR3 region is CASPRGEFNEKLFF. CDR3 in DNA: TGTGCCAGCCCCCGAGGCGAGTTTAATGAAAAACTGTTTTTT.

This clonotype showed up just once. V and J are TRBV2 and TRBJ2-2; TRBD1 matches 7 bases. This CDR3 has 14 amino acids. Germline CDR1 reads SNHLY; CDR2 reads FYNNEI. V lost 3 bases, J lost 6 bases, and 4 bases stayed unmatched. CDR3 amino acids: CASSEGTGAGELFF. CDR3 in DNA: TGTGCCAGCAGTGAGGGAACAGGGGCCGGGGAGCTGTTTTTT.

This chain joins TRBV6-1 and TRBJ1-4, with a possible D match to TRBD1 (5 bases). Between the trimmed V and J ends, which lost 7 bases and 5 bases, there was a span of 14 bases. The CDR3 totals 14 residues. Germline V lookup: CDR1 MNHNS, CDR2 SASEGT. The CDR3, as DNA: TGTGCCAGCAATCCAGGGACTTCCAATGAAAAACTGTTTTTT. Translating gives CASNPGTSNEKLFF.

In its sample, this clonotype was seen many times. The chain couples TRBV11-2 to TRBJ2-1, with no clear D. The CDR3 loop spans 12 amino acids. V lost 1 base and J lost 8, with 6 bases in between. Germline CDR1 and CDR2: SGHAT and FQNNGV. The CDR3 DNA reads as TGTGCCAGCAGCTTAGCTAGGGATGAGCAGTTCTTC. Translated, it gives CASSLARDEQFF.

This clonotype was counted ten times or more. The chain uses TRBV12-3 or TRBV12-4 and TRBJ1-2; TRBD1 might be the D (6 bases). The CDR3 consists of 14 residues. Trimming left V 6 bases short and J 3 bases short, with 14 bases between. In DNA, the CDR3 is TGTGCCAGCAGCGAACAGGGCTCCTACTATGGCTACACCTTC. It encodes CASSEQGSYYGYTF.

The CDR3 DNA sequence: TGTGCCAGCAGCTCGGTCCAGGGGCCCACAGATACGCAGTATTTT. Translation: CASSSVQGPTDTQYF. J is TRBJ2-3 and V is TRBV7-9; D might be TRBD1 (6 bases). CDR1 is SEHNR, CDR2 FQNEAQ, per germline (reference sequence). V lost 4 bases to trimming and J lost 2 bases, with 13 bases between them. The CDR3 extends over 15 amino acids.

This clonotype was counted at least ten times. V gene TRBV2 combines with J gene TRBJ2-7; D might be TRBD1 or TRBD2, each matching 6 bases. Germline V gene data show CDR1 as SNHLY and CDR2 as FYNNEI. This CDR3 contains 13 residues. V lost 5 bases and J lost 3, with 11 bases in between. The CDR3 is CASSPEGGYEQYF. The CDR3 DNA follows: TGTGCCAGCAGTCCCGAGGGGGGCTACGAGCAGTACTTC.

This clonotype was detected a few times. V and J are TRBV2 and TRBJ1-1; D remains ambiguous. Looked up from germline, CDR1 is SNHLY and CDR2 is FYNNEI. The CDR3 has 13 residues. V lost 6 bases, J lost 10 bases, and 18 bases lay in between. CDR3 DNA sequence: TGTGCCAGCAGCGCCCAAGTCGAGGGTAGAGCTTTCTTT. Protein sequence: CASSAQVEGRAFF.

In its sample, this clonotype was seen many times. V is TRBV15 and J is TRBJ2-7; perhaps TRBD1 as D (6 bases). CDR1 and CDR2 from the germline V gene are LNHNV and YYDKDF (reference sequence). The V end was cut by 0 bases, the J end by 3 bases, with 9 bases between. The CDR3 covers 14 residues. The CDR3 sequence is CATSRDEGGYEQYF. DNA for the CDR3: TGTGCCACCAGCAGAGATGAAGGGGGCTACGAGCAGTACTTC.

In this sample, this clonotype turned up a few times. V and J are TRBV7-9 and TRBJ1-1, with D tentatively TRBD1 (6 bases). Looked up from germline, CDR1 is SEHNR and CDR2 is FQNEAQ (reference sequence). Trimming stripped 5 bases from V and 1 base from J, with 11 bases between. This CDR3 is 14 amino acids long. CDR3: CASSRTGTNTEAFF. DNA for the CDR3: TGTGCCAGCAGCCGTACAGGGACGAACACTGAAGCTTTCTTT.